The 17 T cell receptor beta chains listed next were all sequenced from one sample in a study of naive and memory T cell subsets. Four PCR rounds used nested alpha and beta constant region primers plus the SP2 primer. Using its own MiXCR run on the 5' RACE reads, TCRdb lists one record per CDR3 protein. The sample carries 58,000 or so distinct CDR3 sequences, 7.6% recorded once. The library had UMIs added by 3' ligation of an oligonucleotide to TCR cDNA. The origin of the receptors is a female donor in good health.

The J gene is TRBJ1-6, the V gene TRBV5-1; 7 bases align to TRBD1. Per germline, CDR1 SGHRS and CDR2 YFSETQ. CDR3 length: 14 amino acids. V shed 7 bases and J 7 bases; nucleotides not matched to a gene: 8. DNA of the CDR3: TGCGCCAGCGGCCCCGGGACAGTCAATTCACCCCTCCACTTT. It encodes CASGPGTVNSPLHF.

This clonotype occurred many times. This chain joins TRBV12-3 or TRBV12-4 and TRBJ2-1; no reliable D call. This CDR3 comprises 15 residues. V lost 1 base to trimming and J lost 0 bases, with 7 bases between them. In nucleotides, the CDR3 is TGTGCCAGCAGTTTAGGGGATTCCTCCTACAATGAGCAGTTCTTC. This translates into CASSLGDSSYNEQFF.

The rearrangement uses TRBV19 and TRBJ2-1; D is perhaps TRBD1 or TRBD2 (5 bases each). The CDR3 covers 16 residues. V was shortened by 7 bases and J by 0 bases, with 16 bases between the two germline ends. The germline gives CDR1 LNHDA, CDR2 SQIVND (reference sequence). CDR3 sequence reads: CASTPAGASSYNEQFF. For the CDR3, the DNA is TGTGCCAGTACGCCTGCCGGGGCAAGCTCCTACAATGAGCAGTTCTTC. Full variable domain (outside the CDR3, taken from reference TRBV19 and TRBJ2-1): DGGITQSPKYLFRKEGQNVTLSCEQNLNHDAMYWYRQDPGQGLRLIYYSQIVNDFQKGDIAEGYSVSREKKESFPLTVTSAQKNPTAFYLCASTPAGASSYNEQFFGPGTRLTVL.

The rearrangement uses TRBV20-1 and TRBJ1-2, with D uncertain. This CDR3 comprises 14 residues. Germline assignment: CDR1 DFQATT and CDR2 SNEGSKA (reference sequence). The germline V and J ends were trimmed by 5 bases and 2 bases, with 15 bases remaining between them. The CDR3 loop reads CSARKTTVNYGYTF. CDR3 DNA: TGCAGTGCTCGCAAAACGACGGTAAACTATGGCTACACCTTC.

A few counts support this clonotype. The V and J genes are TRBV20-1 and TRBJ2-7; TRBD1 agrees at 9 bases. The CDR3 totals 13 residues. Germline loops: CDR1 DFQATT, CDR2 SNEGSKA (reference sequence). J lost 0 bases, V lost 5 bases, and 2 bases had no gene match. The CDR3 DNA is TGCAGTGCTCTACAGGGGGCCTCCTACGAGCAGTACTTC. Protein: CSALQGASYEQYF.

This clonotype was detected ten times or more. The chain is built from TRBV28 and TRBJ1-1, with D possibly being TRBD1 (6 bases). CDR1 and CDR2 from the germline V gene are MDHEN and SYDVKM. This CDR3 is built from 14 residues. Trimming pared 10 bases from V and 1 base from J, leaving 16 bases between. DNA for the CDR3: TGTGCCACCACAAAGGGGGGATCGAACACTGAAGCTTTCTTT. Its protein product is CATTKGGSNTEAFF.

This clonotype has at least ten counts. The gene calls are TRBV6-1 and TRBJ1-2; 10 nucleotides align to TRBD1. This CDR3 is 13 amino acids long. Trimming cost V 6 bases and J 6 bases; bases outside gene matches: 4. From germline, CDR1 is MNHNS and CDR2 SASEGT. The CDR3 DNA follows: TGTGCCAGCAGCCGGGACAGGGGAGATGGCTACACCTTC. This sequence encodes CASSRDRGDGYTF.

There are many counts of this clonotype. V and J are TRBV7-2 and TRBJ1-6; no definite D call. Trimming took off 3 bases at V and 6 bases at J, with 15 bases between the two ends. The CDR3 consists of 16 residues. The germline gives CDR1 SGHTA, CDR2 FQGNSA. This CDR3 reads CASSFTSSRTNSPLHF. CDR3 DNA sequence: TGTGCCAGCAGCTTTACTTCGTCAAGAACTAATTCACCCCTCCACTTT.

The sample holds many counts of this clonotype. This rearrangement joins TRBV7-2 to TRBJ1-5; D is unresolved. CDR3 length: 15 amino acids. The V gene lost 1 base and the J gene lost 0 bases, with 7 bases spanning the gap. CDR1 is SGHTA, CDR2 FQGNSA, per germline. CDR3 sequence reads: CASSLGPYSNQPQHF. CDR3 DNA: TGTGCCAGCAGCTTAGGACCCTATAGCAATCAGCCCCAGCATTTT. Supplemented by reference TRBV7-2 and TRBJ1-5, the full variable domain reads GAGVSQSPSNKVTEKGKDVELRCDPISGHTALYWYRQSLGQGLEFLIYFQGNSAPDKSGLPSDRFSAERTGGSVSTLTIQRTQQEDSAVYLCASSLGPYSNQPQHFGDGTRLSIL.

The gene calls are TRBV6-2 or TRBV6-3 and TRBJ1-5; D is ambiguous. CDR1 is MNHEY and CDR2 is SVGEGT in the germline V gene. The V end lost 9 bases, the J end lost 4 bases, and 13 bases lay between the germline ends. The CDR3 loop spans 13 amino acids. CDR3 sequence (DNA): TGTGCCAGTGCCCGGGAGGGAAATCAGCCCCAGCATTTT. Its protein is CASAREGNQPQHF.

This clonotype appeared once. The V call is TRBV6-2 or TRBV6-3, the J call TRBJ2-2, with D tentatively TRBD2 (5 bases). CDR1 is MNHEY and CDR2 is SVGEGT in the germline V gene. The V end was cut by 0 bases, the J end by 6 bases, with 14 bases between. The CDR3 is made up of 16 amino acids. This chain's CDR3 is CASSYSLLAIPGELFF. CDR3 in DNA: TGTGCCAGCAGTTACTCGTTGCTAGCTATCCCCGGGGAGCTGTTTTTT.

This clonotype was counted many times. The V call is TRBV25-1, the J call TRBJ1-4; 10 bases are shared with TRBD1. Trimming at V came to 5 bases and at J to 0 bases, leaving 3 bases not matched to a gene. Germline CDR1 reads MGHDK; CDR2 reads SYGVNS. The CDR3 runs 16 residues. This CDR3 reads CASSTGTGATNEKLFF. Written as DNA, the CDR3 is TGTGCCAGCAGTACCGGGACAGGGGCAACTAATGAAAAACTGTTTTTT.

This clonotype has ten or more counts. This chain connects TRBV15 to TRBJ2-5; tentatively, D is TRBD1 or TRBD2 (5 bases each). Germline CDR1 LNHNV, CDR2 YYDKDF (reference sequence). The CDR3 runs 14 residues. V shed 5 bases and J shed 3 bases, with 13 bases lying between them. The CDR3: CATSRRDGKETQYF. The CDR3 DNA reads as TGTGCCACCAGCCGAAGGGACGGGAAAGAGACCCAGTACTTC.

This clonotype turned up a few times. This chain uses TRBV10-3 with TRBJ1-1, with 8 bases that match TRBD1. The V segment lost 6 bases and the J segment 3 bases; nucleotides outside the gene matches: 3. Germline V lookup: CDR1 ENHRY, CDR2 SYGVKD. The CDR3 is 13 amino acids. The DNA of the CDR3 is TGTGCCATCAGCGACAGGGGAGACACTGAAGCTTTCTTT. Its protein is CAISDRGDTEAFF.

In its sample, this clonotype was seen many times. The chain has TRBV12-3 or TRBV12-4 and TRBJ2-3, with 8 bases fitting TRBD2. The CDR3 consists of 14 residues. The trim removed 3 bases at V and 3 bases at J, leaving 2 bases unmatched. The CDR3 is CASSFGGGTDTQYF. The DNA for the CDR3 is TGTGCCAGCAGTTTCGGGGGGGGGACAGATACGCAGTATTTT.

This clonotype was recorded at least ten times. The J gene is TRBJ2-1, the V gene TRBV5-1; maybe TRBD2 (5 bases). Trimming removed 4 bases at V and 7 bases at J, with 18 bases between. This CDR3 has 15 residues. CDR1 and CDR2 from the germline V gene are SGHRS and YFSETQ. CDR3 in amino acids: CASSRTRPAENEQFF. The CDR3 coding sequence is TGCGCCAGCAGCCGGACTCGCCCCGCGGAGAATGAGCAGTTCTTC.

This clonotype was seen repeatedly, ten times or more. The CDR3 region is CASSLGHGDQPQHF. For the CDR3, the DNA is TGTGCCAGCTCACTGGGACACGGAGATCAGCCCCAGCATTTT. The chain carries TRBV18 and TRBJ1-5, with a possible D match to TRBD1 (6 bases). Germline CDR1 is KGHSH and CDR2 is LQKENI. The CDR3 covers 14 residues. The V end lost 4 bases, the J end lost 5 bases, and 12 bases lay between the germline ends.